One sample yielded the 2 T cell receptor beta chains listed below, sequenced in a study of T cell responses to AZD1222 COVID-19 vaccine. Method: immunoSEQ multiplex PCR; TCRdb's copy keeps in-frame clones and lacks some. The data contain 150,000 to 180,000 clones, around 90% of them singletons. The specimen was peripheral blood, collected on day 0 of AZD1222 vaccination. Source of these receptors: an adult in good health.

The DNA of the CDR3 is TGTGCCAGCAGCTTAGCCGGGGGGGATGGCTACACCTTC. Residues: CASSLAGGDGYTF. The V and J genes are TRBV7-9 and TRBJ1-2, with D tentatively TRBD1 (5 bases). Trimming stripped 0 bases from V and 6 bases from J, with 8 bases between. The CDR3 contains 13 residues. Germline V lookup: CDR1 SEHNR, CDR2 FQNEAQ (reference sequence).

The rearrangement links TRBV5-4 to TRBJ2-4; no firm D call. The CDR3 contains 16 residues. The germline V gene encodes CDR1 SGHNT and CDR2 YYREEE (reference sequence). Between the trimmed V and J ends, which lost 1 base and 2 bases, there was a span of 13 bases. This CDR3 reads CASSLRLGPSKNIQYF. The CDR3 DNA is TGTGCCAGCAGCTTGAGGCTAGGACCCTCCAAAAACATTCAGTACTTC.